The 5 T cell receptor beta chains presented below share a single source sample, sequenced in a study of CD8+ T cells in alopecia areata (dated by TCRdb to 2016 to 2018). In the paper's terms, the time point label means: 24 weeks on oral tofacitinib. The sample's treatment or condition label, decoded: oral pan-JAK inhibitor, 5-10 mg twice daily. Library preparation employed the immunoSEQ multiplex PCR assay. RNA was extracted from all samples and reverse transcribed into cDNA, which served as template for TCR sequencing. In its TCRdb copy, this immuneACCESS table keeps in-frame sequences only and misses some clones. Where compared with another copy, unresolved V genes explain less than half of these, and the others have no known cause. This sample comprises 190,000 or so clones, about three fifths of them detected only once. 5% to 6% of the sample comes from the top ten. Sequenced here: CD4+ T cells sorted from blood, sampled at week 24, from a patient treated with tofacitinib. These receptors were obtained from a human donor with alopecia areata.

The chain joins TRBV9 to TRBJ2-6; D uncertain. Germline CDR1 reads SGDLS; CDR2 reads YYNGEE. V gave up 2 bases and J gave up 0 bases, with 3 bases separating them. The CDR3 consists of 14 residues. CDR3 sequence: CASSVTSGANVLTF. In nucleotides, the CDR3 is TGTGCCAGCAGCGTCACCTCTGGGGCCAACGTCCTGACTTTC.

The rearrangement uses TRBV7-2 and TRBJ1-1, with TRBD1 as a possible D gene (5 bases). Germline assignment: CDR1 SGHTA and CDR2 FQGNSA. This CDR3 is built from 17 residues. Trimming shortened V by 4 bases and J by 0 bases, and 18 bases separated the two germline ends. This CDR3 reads CASSSLTASAVNTEAFF. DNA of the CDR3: TGTGCCAGCAGCTCCCTGACAGCCAGTGCGGTGAACACTGAAGCTTTCTTT.

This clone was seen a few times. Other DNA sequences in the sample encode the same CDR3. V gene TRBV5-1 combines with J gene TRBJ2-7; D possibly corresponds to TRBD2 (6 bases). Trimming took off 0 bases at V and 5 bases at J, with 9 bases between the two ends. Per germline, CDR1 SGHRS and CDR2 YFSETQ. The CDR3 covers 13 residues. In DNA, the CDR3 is TGCGCCAGCAGCTTGGCGGGAGACAACGAGCAGTACTTC. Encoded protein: CASSLAGDNEQYF.

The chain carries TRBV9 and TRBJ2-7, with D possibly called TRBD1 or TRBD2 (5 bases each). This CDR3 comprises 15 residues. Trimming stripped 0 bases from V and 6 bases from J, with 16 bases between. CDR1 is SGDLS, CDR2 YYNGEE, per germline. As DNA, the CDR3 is TGTGCCAGCAGCGTAGACGGGGCCAGGGCTGGCGAGCAGTACTTC. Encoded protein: CASSVDGARAGEQYF.

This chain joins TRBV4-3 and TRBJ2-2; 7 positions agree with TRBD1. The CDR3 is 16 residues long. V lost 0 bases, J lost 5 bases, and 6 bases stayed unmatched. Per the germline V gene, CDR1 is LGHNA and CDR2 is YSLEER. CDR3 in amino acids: CASSQENRGRTGELFF. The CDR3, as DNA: TGCGCCAGCAGCCAAGAAAACAGGGGAAGAACCGGGGAGCTGTTTTTT.